The 21 T cell receptor beta chains listed next were all sequenced from one sample in a study of T cell clonality in common variable immunodeficiency. Using immunoSEQ multiplex PCR, the repertoire was profiled, and TCRdb retains in-frame clones only, with some absent. This repertoire holds around 52,000 clones, and none appear only once. The sequenced sample consisted of peripheral blood mononuclear cells. These receptor sequences come from a person between 18 and 69 years old in good health.

Many counts were recorded for this clone. Read sequence stops 3 residues before the CDR3 end, and the germline J gene provides the missing end. The genes are TRBV10-1 and TRBJ2-1; 10 positions match TRBD2. The CDR3 extends over 17 amino acids. CDR1 WNHNN and CDR2 SYGVQD come from the germline V gene (reference sequence). J lost 3 bases, V lost 0 bases, and 5 bases had no gene match. The CDR3 loop reads CASSESLAGDNYNEQFF. CDR3 bases read: TGCGCCAGCAGTGAGTCGCTAGCGGGAGATAACTACAATGAG.

This clone was counted ten times or more. The observed sequence ends 3 residues before the CDR3 terminus, with the missing tail filled in from the germline J gene. The chain couples TRBV7-2 to TRBJ2-2; a weak D match, TRBD1 (5 bases). Trimming pared 7 bases from V and 1 base from J, leaving 10 bases between. Germline CDR1 reads SGHTA; CDR2 reads FQGNSA. The CDR3 has 14 amino acids. The CDR3 loop reads CASNPDRNTGELFF. CDR3 DNA (partial): TGTGCCAGCAATCCTGACAGGAACACCGGGGAG. The full variable domain, rest sourced from reference TRBV7-2 and TRBJ2-2, is GAGVSQSPSNKVTEKGKDVELRCDPISGHTALYWYRQSLGQGLEFLIYFQGNSAPDKSGLPSDRFSAERTGGSVSTLTIQRTQQEDSAVYLCASNPDRNTGELFFGEGSRLTVL.

This clone has ten or more counts. The CDR3 reads CASTQFPRETQYF. The part of the CDR3 DNA that was read is TGTGCCAGTACCCAATTTCCACGGGAGACC. V is TRBV7-2 and J is TRBJ2-5; D is ambiguous. Sequencing ends 3 residues short of the CDR3 end; the germline J gene provides the rest. Germline CDR1 is SGHTA and CDR2 is FQGNSA. V lost 9 bases and J 5 bases, leaving 16 bases between the germline ends. The CDR3 runs 13 residues.

This clone was seen repeatedly, ten times or more. The read halts 3 residues ahead of the CDR3 end, with the missing end drawn from the germline J gene. This chain links TRBV20-1 with TRBJ2-4; D perhaps matches TRBD2 (7 bases). Per germline, CDR1 DFQATT and CDR2 SNEGSKA (reference sequence). V was cut by 0 bases and J by 0 bases, with 12 bases left in between. The CDR3 totals 16 residues. CDR3 loop: CSARDRGALAKNIQYF. The CDR3 bases that were read are TGCAGTGCTAGAGATCGGGGGGCATTAGCCAAAAACATT.

This clone was seen at least ten times. At one boundary the junction diverges from the germline segment, which might be a read error. With the read ending 3 residues before the CDR3 end, the germline J gene is used to fill in that end. This chain joins TRBV4-2 and TRBJ1-1; 8 bases match TRBD1. CDR1 and CDR2 from the germline V gene are LGHNA and YNFKEQ. The CDR3 covers 15 residues. Incomplete CDR3 DNA: TGCGCCAGCAGCCAAGGGACAGGTTCATGGACTGAA. Translation gives CASSQGTGSWTE. The full-length CDR3 reads as CASSQGTGSWTEAFF.

The sample holds many counts of this clone. The sequenced fragment ends 3 residues before the CDR3 boundary, so the rest is inferred from the germline J gene. The rearrangement joins TRBV28 to TRBJ2-6, with unresolved D. This CDR3 spans 15 amino acids. V gave up 5 bases and J gave up 0 bases, with 8 bases separating them. CDR1 is MDHEN, CDR2 SYDVKM, per germline. CDR3 bases read: TGTGCCAGCAGTAACGGTGGCTCTGGGGCCAACGTC. Residues: CASSNGGSGANV. The whole CDR3 region reads CASSNGGSGANVLTF.

This clone was observed many times. CDR3 DNA (partial): TGCAGTGCTAGAGATGGCAGGGATGAAGCTGAA. Protein: CSARDGRDEAE. The entire CDR3 protein reads CSARDGRDEAEAFF. The chain is built from TRBV20-1 and TRBJ1-1; D possibly corresponds to TRBD1 (5 bases). The read comes to an end 3 residues before the CDR3 does, leaving the germline J gene to fill in the end. V lost 0 bases and J lost 6, with 14 bases in between. Germline assignment: CDR1 DFQATT and CDR2 SNEGSKA (reference sequence). This CDR3 comprises 14 residues.

This clone was counted at least ten times. The DNA ends 3 residues before the CDR3 does, and the rest of the CDR3 is filled in from the germline J gene. This rearrangement joins TRBV28 to TRBJ2-1; 8 bases are a match to TRBD2. The CDR3 sequence is 13 residues long. V dropped 5 bases and J dropped 9; count of bases not matched to a gene: 6. CDR1 and CDR2 (germline): MDHEN, SYDVKM. The sequenced part of the CDR3 DNA is TGTGCCAGCAGTATCGGACTAGCCCTTGAG. Residues: CASSIGLALE. The full CDR3 protein reads CASSIGLALEQFF.

Ten or more counts support this clone. The read finishes 3 residues shy of the CDR3 end, and the germline J gene is used to complete it. This chain joins TRBV5-1 and TRBJ1-2, with a possible D match to TRBD1 (5 bases). Trimming pared 2 bases from V and 0 bases from J, leaving 14 bases between. This CDR3 region has 16 residues. CDR1 and CDR2 (germline): SGHRS, YFSETQ. Partial CDR3 DNA: TGCGCCAGCAGCTTAGGGAGTCGGGGGGCTAACTATGGC. Protein sequence: CASSLGSRGANYG. The complete CDR3 reads CASSLGSRGANYGYTF.

This clone occurred many times. Coverage ceases 3 residues before the CDR3 finishes, and the germline J gene fills in the end. The chain joins TRBV7-2 to TRBJ1-1, with no clear D. Per germline, CDR1 SGHTA and CDR2 FQGNSA. This CDR3 spans 14 amino acids. The ends were cut back, 3 bases at V and 2 bases at J, with 10 bases in the middle. The CDR3 sequence is CASSFSGINTEAFF. The part of the CDR3 DNA that was read is TGTGCCAGCAGCTTTTCCGGTATCAACACTGAA. Together with reference TRBV7-2 and TRBJ1-1, the CDR3 gives the full variable domain: GAGVSQSPSNKVTEKGKDVELRCDPISGHTALYWYRQSLGQGLEFLIYFQGNSAPDKSGLPSDRFSAERTGGSVSTLTIQRTQQEDSAVYLCASSFSGINTEAFFGQGTRLTVV.

This clone occurred many times. The CDR3 end is not reached by the read, which stops 3 residues before it; the germline J gene fills it in. The rearrangement joins TRBV7-9 to TRBJ2-2; D remains ambiguous. The V end was cut by 3 bases, the J end by 0 bases, with 8 bases between. CDR1 SEHNR and CDR2 FQNEAQ come from the germline V gene (reference sequence). CDR3 length: 15 residues. CDR3 DNA (partial): TGTGCCAGCAGCTTGTCACAGACGAACACCGGGGAG. Translated: CASSLSQTNTGE. The CDR3 as a whole reads CASSLSQTNTGELFF.

Ten or more counts support this clone. The read finishes 3 residues shy of the CDR3 end, and the germline J gene is used to complete it. The chain has TRBV19 and TRBJ1-2, with D possibly TRBD1 on 6 matching bases. Per germline, CDR1 LNHDA and CDR2 SQIVND (reference sequence). V was shortened by 7 bases and J by 4 bases, with 25 bases between the two germline ends. The CDR3 runs to 17 residues. Partial CDR3 DNA: TGTGCCAGTACCCAACTCAACCGGGACACCGGCTCCTATGGC. This translates into CASTQLNRDTGSYG. The whole CDR3 sequence is CASTQLNRDTGSYGYTF. Full variable domain (missing parts from reference TRBV19 and TRBJ1-2): DGGITQSPKYLFRKEGQNVTLSCEQNLNHDAMYWYRQDPGQGLRLIYYSQIVNDFQKGDIAEGYSVSREKKESFPLTVTSAQKNPTAFYLCASTQLNRDTGSYGYTFGSGTRLTVV.

With regard to this clone: The read comes to an end 3 residues before the CDR3 does, leaving the germline J gene to fill in the end. The chain has TRBV5-1 and TRBJ2-4; 8 nucleotides line up with TRBD1. CDR1 SGHRS and CDR2 YFSETQ come from the germline V gene. The CDR3 is 14 amino acids. The CDR3 DNA, read in part, is TGCGCCAGCAGTTCGACAGGGGTAGACTATGGT. Amino acid sequence: CASSSTGVDYG. The complete CDR3 sequence is CASSSTGVDYGQYF.

As concerns this clone: Read data end 3 residues before the CDR3 end; the end is taken from the germline J gene. The rearrangement joins TRBV19 to TRBJ2-5; D uncertain. CDR3 length: 13 residues. The V gene's germline CDR1 is LNHDA and CDR2 SQIVND (reference sequence). The V and J ends lost 7 bases and 5 bases respectively, with 14 bases between them. The CDR3 reads CASKRVDQETQYF. CDR3 bases read: TGTGCCAGTAAAAGGGTGGATCAGGAGACC.

This clone was recorded many times. The CDR3 goes on 3 residues after the read ends, and that part is filled in from the germline J gene. V is TRBV19 and J is TRBJ2-7; D not resolved. Trimming pared 4 bases from V and 4 bases from J, leaving 5 bases between. Germline V gene sequence: CDR1 LNHDA, CDR2 SQIVND (reference sequence). The CDR3 has 11 residues. CDR3 DNA (partial): TGTGCCAGTAGTACACAGTACGAG. Translated, it gives CASSTQYE. The complete CDR3 protein is CASSTQYEQYF.

This clone has ten or more counts. The read halts 3 residues ahead of the CDR3 end, with the missing end drawn from the germline J gene. The gene calls are TRBV6-2 or TRBV6-3 and TRBJ2-1; a weak D match, TRBD2 (6 bases). Deletions cut 6 bases from V and 6 bases from J, with 12 bases between. There are 13 residues in the CDR3. Looked up from germline, CDR1 is MNHEY and CDR2 is SVGEGT. CDR3 residues: CASSPLARNEQFF. The CDR3 bases that were read are TGTGCCAGCAGCCCTCTAGCGCGCAATGAG.

This clone was counted ten times or more. The read terminates 3 residues ahead of where the CDR3 ends, so the germline J gene completes it. This chain joins TRBV20-1 and TRBJ2-5; 13 positions agree with TRBD2. CDR1 and CDR2 from the germline V gene are DFQATT and SNEGSKA (reference sequence). The ends lost 6 bases at V and 5 bases at J; junction bases unmatched: 9. The CDR3 runs to 15 residues. CDR3 sequence reads: CSAGLAGVSQETQYF. The CDR3 DNA, read in part, is TGCAGTGCCGGACTAGCGGGAGTATCTCAGGAGACC.

This clone was seen at least ten times. From the germline J gene comes the end of the CDR3, since the read stops 3 residues before it. J is TRBJ2-1 and V is TRBV2; the match to TRBD2 covers 7 bases. With 8 bases clipped from V and 0 bases from J, the junction kept 4 bases outside the gene matches. This CDR3 is 14 amino acids long. The germline gives CDR1 SNHLY, CDR2 FYNNEI. The sequenced part of the CDR3 DNA is TGTGCCAGCGAGCGGGATCGCTCCTACAATGAG. Protein: CASERDRSYNE. The whole CDR3 sequence reads CASERDRSYNEQFF. Based on the CDR3 plus reference TRBV2 and TRBJ2-1, the full variable domain is EPEVTQTPSHQVTQMGQEVILRCVPISNHLYFYWYRQILGQKVEFLVSFYNNEISEKSEIFDDQFSVERPDGSNFTLKIRSTKLEDSAMYFCASERDRSYNEQFFGPGTRLTVL.

As to this clone: The read ends 3 residues shy of where the CDR3 ends; the end is completed using the germline J gene. V is TRBV19 and J is TRBJ2-1, with D perhaps TRBD1 (6 bases). Per germline, CDR1 LNHDA and CDR2 SQIVND (reference sequence). The length of the CDR3 is 15 residues. Deletions cut 8 bases from V and 0 bases from J, with 14 bases between. The sequenced CDR3 bases are TGTGCCAGTCGGGACAACCTTGGCTCCTACAATGAG. Translated, it gives CASRDNLGSYNE. The whole CDR3 sequence is CASRDNLGSYNEQFF.

This clone was recorded at least ten times. The sequenced CDR3 bases are TGTGCCAGCAGCTACGACAGGGGGAGAGGTGGC. Protein product: CASSYDRGRGG. The CDR3 as a whole reads CASSYDRGRGGYTF. The chain is built from TRBV11-2 and TRBJ1-2; 9 bases align to TRBD1. The observed sequence ends 3 residues before the CDR3 terminus, with the missing tail filled in from the germline J gene. The CDR3 spans 14 residues. Germline V gene sequence: CDR1 SGHAT, CDR2 FQNNGV. V lost 4 bases and J lost 7; bases outside the gene matches: 7.

Many counts were recorded for this clone. The CDR3 goes on 3 residues after the read ends, and that part is filled in from the germline J gene. This rearrangement joins TRBV5-1 to TRBJ2-3; 9 bases map to TRBD2. Losses at the gene ends were 0 bases for V and 2 bases for J; bases not matched to a gene: 7. The CDR3 totals 17 residues. The germline V gene encodes CDR1 SGHRS and CDR2 YFSETQ. CDR3 DNA, as far as it was read: TGCGCCAGCAGCTTGGGACTAGCGGAGATTTCCACAGATACG. Encoded protein: CASSLGLAEISTDT. The complete CDR3 reads CASSLGLAEISTDTQYF.